This entry is about one TCR beta chain. Its antigen is still unknown. Germline assignment: CDR1 SQVTM and CDR2 ANQGSEA. The ends were cut back, 3 bases at V and 7 bases at J, with 12 bases in the middle. The CDR3 runs 12 residues. Assay: immunoSEQ multiplex PCR; the TCRdb copy retains only in-frame clones and omits some. The profile covers under 5,000 clones, with approximately 32% appearing a single time and over 9% taken by the ten largest. The data derive from a study of T cells in localized non-small cell lung cancer. Study outcomes and limitations: Sequencing involved a lone tumor region, leaving heterogeneity possible.

This chain joins TRBV29-1 and TRBJ1-1; D not certain. The source is an older male donor with stage III lung adenocarcinoma. Material: lung tumor tissue, obtained before any cancer treatment. CDR3 in amino acids: CSVDPQRIEAFF. The CDR3 coding sequence is TGCAGCGTTGACCCCCAACGGATTGAAGCTTTCTTT.